The source of this T cell receptor beta chain is a study of blood T cell repertoires in COVID-19. Here immunoSEQ multiplex PCR was the method, and the copy in TCRdb shows in-frame clones only, minus some. The table shows about 390,000 clones, with about 83% occurring only once. This CDR3 contains 17 residues. After removal of 4 bases from V and 1 base from J, the junction contained 9 bases not matched to a gene. CDR1 is SGHAT, CDR2 FQNNGV, per germline. Either two negative PCRs, clearance, or symptom resolution qualified Cohort 3 donors as recovered. Sequencing used PBMCs or T cells enriched from blood (not recorded which). The chain combines TRBV11-2 with TRBJ2-3, with 9 bases aligning to TRBD2. This clonotype was obtained from a woman aged 45-65 years who had recovered from COVID-19. The CDR3 region has the DNA TGTGCCAGCAGCTATCTAGCGGGGAGCTTAGGCACAGATACGCAGTATTTT. Translating it yields CASSYLAGSLGTDTQYF.